These 3 T cell receptor beta chains were sequenced from one sample in a study of blood T cells in healthy people across ages. It was with a sample-barcoded 5' primer and a J-beta primer mix that a second PCR of about 7 to 12 cycles was run. From the 5' RACE reads, TCRdb called clonotypes with MiXCR, one entry per CDR3 protein. The sample records 920,000 or so distinct CDR3 sequences, around 43% being singletons. Source material: blood. These receptors were taken from a woman aged 55-69 years in good health.

The chain uses TRBV7-9 and TRBJ1-1, with no clear D. V dropped 5 bases and J dropped 2 bases, with 9 bases sitting between them. The CDR3 loop spans 13 amino acids. Per the germline V gene, CDR1 is SEHNR and CDR2 is FQNEAQ (reference sequence). CDR3 region: CASSPRYNTEAFF. In DNA form, the CDR3 reads TGTGCCAGCAGCCCCCGATATAACACTGAAGCTTTCTTT.

The chain combines TRBV6-1 with TRBJ1-6; the D gene is possibly TRBD1 (5 bases). CDR3 length equals 15 residues. Germline CDR1 and CDR2: MNHNS and SASEGT. Trimming cost V 5 bases and J 5 bases, with 13 bases left between them. This CDR3 is CASSTHRSDNSPLHF. The CDR3, as DNA: TGTGCCAGCAGTACACACAGGAGTGATAATTCACCCCTCCACTTT.

CDR3 in amino acids: CASRDRADGQYF. The CDR3 DNA is TGTGCCAGCAGGGACAGGGCTGATGGGCAGTACTTC. The chain carries TRBV2 and TRBJ2-5; the match to TRBD1 covers 8 bases. CDR1 is SNHLY, CDR2 FYNNEI, per germline. J was trimmed by 11 bases and V by 6 bases; bases with no gene match: 8. CDR3 size: 12 residues. Based on the CDR3 plus reference TRBV2 and TRBJ2-5, the full variable domain is EPEVTQTPSHQVTQMGQEVILRCVPISNHLYFYWYRQILGQKVEFLVSFYNNEISEKSEIFDDQFSVERPDGSNFTLKIRSTKLEDSAMYFCASRDRADGQYFGPGTRLLVL.